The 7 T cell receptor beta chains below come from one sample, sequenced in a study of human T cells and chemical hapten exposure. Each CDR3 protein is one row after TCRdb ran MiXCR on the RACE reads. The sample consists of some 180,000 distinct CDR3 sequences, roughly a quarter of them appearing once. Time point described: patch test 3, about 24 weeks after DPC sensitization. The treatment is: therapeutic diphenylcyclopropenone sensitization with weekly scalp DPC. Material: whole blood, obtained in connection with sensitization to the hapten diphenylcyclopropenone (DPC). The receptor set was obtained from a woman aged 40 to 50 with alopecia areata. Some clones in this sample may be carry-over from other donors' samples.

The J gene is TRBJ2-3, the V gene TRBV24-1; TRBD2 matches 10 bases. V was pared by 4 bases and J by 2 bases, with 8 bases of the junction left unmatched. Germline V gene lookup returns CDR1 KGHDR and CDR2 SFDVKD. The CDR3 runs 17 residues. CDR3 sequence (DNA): TGTGCCACCAGTGAGGAAGCTAGCGGGAGACCCACAGATACGCAGTATTTT. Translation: CATSEEASGRPTDTQYF.

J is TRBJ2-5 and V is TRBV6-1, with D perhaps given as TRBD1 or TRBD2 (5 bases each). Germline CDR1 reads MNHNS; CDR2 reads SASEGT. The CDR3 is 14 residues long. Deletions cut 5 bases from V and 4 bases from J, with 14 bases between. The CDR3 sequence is CASSSRDPLETQYF. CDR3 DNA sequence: TGTGCCAGCAGTTCCCGGGACCCCCTAGAGACCCAGTACTTC.

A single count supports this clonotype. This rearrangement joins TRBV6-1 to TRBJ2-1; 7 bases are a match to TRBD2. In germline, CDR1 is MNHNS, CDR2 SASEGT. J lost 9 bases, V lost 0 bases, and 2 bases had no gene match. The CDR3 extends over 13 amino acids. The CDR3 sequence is CASSEAGGPEQFF. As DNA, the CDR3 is TGTGCCAGCAGTGAAGCGGGAGGGCCTGAGCAGTTCTTC.

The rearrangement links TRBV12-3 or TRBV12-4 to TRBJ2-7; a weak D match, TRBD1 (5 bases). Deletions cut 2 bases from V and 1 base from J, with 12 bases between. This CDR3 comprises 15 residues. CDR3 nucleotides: TGTGCCAGCAGTTTAACAGGCGGTTCGTCCTACGAGCAGTACTTC. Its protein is CASSLTGGSSYEQYF.

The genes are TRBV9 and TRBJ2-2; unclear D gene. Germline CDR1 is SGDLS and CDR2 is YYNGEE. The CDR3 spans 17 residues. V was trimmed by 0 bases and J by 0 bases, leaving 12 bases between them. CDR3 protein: CASSVAGPGANTGELFF. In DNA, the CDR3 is TGTGCCAGCAGCGTAGCCGGCCCCGGCGCGAACACCGGGGAGCTGTTTTTT.

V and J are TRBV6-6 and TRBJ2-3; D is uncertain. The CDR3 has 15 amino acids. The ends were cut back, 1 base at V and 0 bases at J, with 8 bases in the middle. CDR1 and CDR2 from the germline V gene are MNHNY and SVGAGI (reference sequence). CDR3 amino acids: CASSYLAESTDTQYF. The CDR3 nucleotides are TGTGCCAGCAGTTACTTGGCAGAAAGCACAGATACGCAGTATTTT.

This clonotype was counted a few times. CDR3 amino acids: CASSSRLAGGPQTQYF. CDR3 in DNA: TGTGCCAGCAGTTCCCGACTAGCGGGAGGGCCGCAGACCCAGTACTTC. The chain has TRBV25-1 and TRBJ2-5, with 14 bases that match TRBD2. This CDR3 region has 16 residues. Unmatched junction bases numbered 8, after V lost 5 bases and J lost 6 bases. Germline-derived CDR1 and CDR2 are MGHDK and SYGVNS.